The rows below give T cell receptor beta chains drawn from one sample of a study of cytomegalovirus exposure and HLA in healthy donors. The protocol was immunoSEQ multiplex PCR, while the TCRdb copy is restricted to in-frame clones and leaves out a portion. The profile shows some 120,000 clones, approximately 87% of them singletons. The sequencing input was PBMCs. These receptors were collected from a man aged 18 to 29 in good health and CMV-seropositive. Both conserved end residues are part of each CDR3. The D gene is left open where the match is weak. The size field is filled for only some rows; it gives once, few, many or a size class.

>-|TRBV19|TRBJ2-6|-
TGTGCCAGTTCAAACTCCCCCGGGTCTGGGGCCAACGTCCTGACTTTC
CASSNSPGSGANVLTF
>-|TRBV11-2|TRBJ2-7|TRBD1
TGTGCCAGCAGCTTAGAATCCTGGGGGACAGGGGGCGAGCAGTACTTC
CASSLESWGTGGEQYF
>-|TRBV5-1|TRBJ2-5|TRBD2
TGCGCCAGCGCCTGGCGCGGGGGGCAGGGCGGCCCACAAGAGACCCAGTACTTC
CASAWRGGQGGPQETQYF
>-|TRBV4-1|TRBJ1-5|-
TGCGCCAGCAGCCCCCGGACAGATCAGCCCCAGCATTTT
CASSPRTDQPQHF
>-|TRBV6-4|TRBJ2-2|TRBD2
TGTGCCAGCAGCTTAGCGGGGGCCACCGGGGAGCTGTTTTTT
CASSLAGATGELFF
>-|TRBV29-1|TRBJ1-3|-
TGCAGCGTTGGTCCGGGGGTAGGGGACACCATATATTTT
CSVGPGVGDTIYF
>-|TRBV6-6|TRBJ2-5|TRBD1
TGTGCCAGCAGTTACTGGGGGACAGGGGGCATGGAGACCCAGTACTTC
CASSYWGTGGMETQYF
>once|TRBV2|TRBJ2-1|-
TGTGCCAGCAGTGATGGAACTAACAATGAGCAGTTCTTC
CASSDGTNNEQFF
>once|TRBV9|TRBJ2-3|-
TGTGCCAGCAGCGTAGGAGGTCTGGGCACAGATACGCAGTATTTT
CASSVGGLGTDTQYF
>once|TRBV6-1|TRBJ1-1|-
TGTGCCAGCTGGGACTGGGGCACTGAAGCTTTCTTT
CASWDWGTEAFF
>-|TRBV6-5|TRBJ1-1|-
TGTGCCAGCATTTCGAGGGGGAGACGGAACACTGAAGCTTTCTTT
CASISRGRRNTEAFF
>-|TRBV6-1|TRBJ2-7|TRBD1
TGTGCCAGCAGTCTAAGGTCCGGCCAGGGGGCCGAGCAGTACTTC
CASSLRSGQGAEQYF
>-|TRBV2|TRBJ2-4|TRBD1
TGTGCCAGCAAGTACAGGGGGCGGTCGGAAAACATTCAGTACTTC
CASKYRGRSENIQYF
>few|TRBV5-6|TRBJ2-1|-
TGTGCCAGCAGGACAGGCTCCTACAATGAGCAGTTCTTC
CASRTGSYNEQFF
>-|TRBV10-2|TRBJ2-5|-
TGCGCCAGCAGTGAGTCCGGGGGGCCGTACTTC
CASSESGGPYF
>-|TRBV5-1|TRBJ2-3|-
TGCGCCAGCAGCTCTACAGGAACTAGCACAGATACGCAGTATTTT
CASSSTGTSTDTQYF
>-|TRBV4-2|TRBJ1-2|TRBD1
TGTGCCAGCAGCCAAGATGCTGGGGGACAGGGAATTTATGGCTACACCTTC
CASSQDAGGQGIYGYTF
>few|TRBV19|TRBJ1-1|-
TGTGCCAGTAGGCAGGCGGAAGCTTTCTTT
CASRQAEAFF
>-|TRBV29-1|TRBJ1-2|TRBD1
TGCAGCGCCAGTAGACAGGGCGAGGGCTATGGCTACACCTTC
CSASRQGEGYGYTF
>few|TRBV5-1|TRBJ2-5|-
TGCGCCTCGGCCGGCGGGGCCTCCCAAGAGACCCAGTACTTC
CASAGGASQETQYF
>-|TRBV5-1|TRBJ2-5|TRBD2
TGCGCCAGCAGCTTGTCTAGCGGGGGGCCCCAAGAGACCCAGTACTTC
CASSLSSGGPQETQYF
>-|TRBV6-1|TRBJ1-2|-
TGTGCCAGCAGTGAAGGAGCCGGAGGGGCGGATGGCTACACCTTC
CASSEGAGGADGYTF
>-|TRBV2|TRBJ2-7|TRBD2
TGTGCCAGCAAGCTAGCGGGGGTCAACATCTCCTACGAGCAGTACTTC
CASKLAGVNISYEQYF
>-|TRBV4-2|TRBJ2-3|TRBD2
TGTGCCAGCAGCCACTCTAGCGGGGTCACAGATACGCAGTATTTT
CASSHSSGVTDTQYF
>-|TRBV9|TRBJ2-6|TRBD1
TGTGCCAGCAGCGTACCTACAGGGGACTCTGGGGCCAACGTCCTGACTTTC
CASSVPTGDSGANVLTF
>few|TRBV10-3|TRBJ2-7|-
TGTGCCATCAGAAAGATCGGTTTCGAGCAGTACTTC
CAIRKIGFEQYF
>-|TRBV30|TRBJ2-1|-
TGTGCCTGGGATACGGGACACATGAACAATGAGCAGTTCTTC
CAWDTGHMNNEQFF
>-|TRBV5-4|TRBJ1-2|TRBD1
TGTGCCAGCAGCTCGGGACAGTTCTATGGCTACACCTTC
CASSSGQFYGYTF
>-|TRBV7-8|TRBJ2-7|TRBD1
TGTGCCAGCAGCTTAATGGACAGGGGATTTTTCGAGCAGTACTTC
CASSLMDRGFFEQYF
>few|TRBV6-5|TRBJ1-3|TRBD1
TGTGCCAGCAGCCGGGACAGGGACTCTGGAAACACCATATATTTT
CASSRDRDSGNTIYF
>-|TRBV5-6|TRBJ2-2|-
TGTGCCAGCAGCTTGACACTAGCAATCACCGGGGAGCTGTTTTTT
CASSLTLAITGELFF
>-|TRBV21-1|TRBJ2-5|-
TGTGCCAGCCCGACAAGCGACGGGGGGTTCCAAGAGACCCAGTACTTC
CASPTSDGGFQETQYF
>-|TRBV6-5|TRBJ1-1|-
TGTGCCAGCAGTGCCGGGACTAGGAATACTGAAGCTTTCTTT
CASSAGTRNTEAFF